The 19 T cell receptor beta chains reported below all come from one sample, sequenced in a study of T cell repertoires in ileal Crohn's disease. Generated by immunoSEQ multiplex PCR, the TCRdb table keeps only in-frame clones and is missing some. The data show several thousand clones, with roughly 81% seen just once and roughly 9.5% held by the top ten. Time point in this sample: proximal margin of the surgical specimen (macroscopically non-inflamed). Sample: ileal tissue. These receptor sequences come from an adult with Crohn's disease.

V usage is TRBV6-5 and J usage is TRBJ2-7; possibly TRBD1 or TRBD2 for D (5 bases each). Trimming shortened V by 4 bases and J by 4 bases, and 14 bases separated the two germline ends. CDR3 length equals 14 residues. Germline V CDR1 and CDR2: MNHEY, SVGAGI. CDR3 amino acids: CASSWDRDYYEQYF. The CDR3 DNA reads TGTGCCAGCAGTTGGGACCGAGACTATTACGAGCAGTACTTC.

The chain employs TRBV7-9 and TRBJ2-5; D is unclear. With 5 bases removed from V and 2 bases from J, the gap between germline ends came to 9 bases. The CDR3 length is 13 residues. Germline-derived CDR1 and CDR2 are SEHNR and FQNEAQ (reference sequence). The CDR3, as DNA: TGTGCCAGCAGCACTGTCTTTCAAGAGACCCAGTACTTC. It specifies CASSTVFQETQYF.

The chain recombines TRBV7-8 with TRBJ2-1, with 10 bases identical to TRBD1. This CDR3 region has 15 residues. Germline V gene data show CDR1 as SGHVS and CDR2 as FQNEAQ. The junction had 6 bases not matched to a gene; V was cut back by 6 bases and J by 4 bases. The CDR3 sequence is CASSLGTGDYNEQFF. The CDR3 bases are TGTGCCAGCAGTCTCGGGACAGGGGATTACAATGAGCAGTTCTTC.

The chain joins TRBV11-3 to TRBJ1-1; D is possibly TRBD1 (6 bases). V lost 5 bases, J lost 3 bases, and 16 bases lay in between. This CDR3 has 15 amino acids. Per the germline V gene, CDR1 is SGHNT and CDR2 is YENEEA. This CDR3 is CASSHGPQGDTEAFF. Here the CDR3 DNA reads TGTGCCAGCAGCCACGGACCACAGGGTGACACTGAAGCTTTCTTT.

This clone was picked up one time. V is TRBV27 and J is TRBJ2-1; TRBD2 agrees at 14 bases. Germline V CDR1 and CDR2: MNHEY, SMNVEV (reference sequence). This CDR3 comprises 19 residues. The trim removed 6 bases at V and 6 bases at J, leaving 16 bases unmatched. As DNA, the CDR3 is TGTGCCAGCAGAGCTAAGCCCGGGACTAGCGGGAGAGAGGGCAATGAGCAGTTCTTC. Encoded protein: CASRAKPGTSGREGNEQFF.

This clone qualifies as large (0.1 to 1%). The chain links TRBV5-1 to TRBJ1-2, with 9 bases lining up with TRBD1. This CDR3 contains 14 residues. J lost 2 bases, V lost 3 bases, and 2 bases had no gene match. CDR1 SGHRS and CDR2 YFSETQ come from the germline V gene. CDR3 in amino acids: CASSWTGENYGYTF. The CDR3 DNA follows: TGCGCCAGCAGCTGGACAGGGGAGAACTATGGCTACACCTTC. The whole variable domain, filled in from reference TRBV5-1 and TRBJ1-2, reads KAGVTQTPRYLIKTRGQQVTLSCSPISGHRSVSWYQQTPGQGLQFLFEYFSETQRNKGNFPGRFSGRQFSNSRSEMNVSTLELGDSALYLCASSWTGENYGYTFGSGTRLTVV.

The rearrangement joins TRBV7-3 to TRBJ1-4; D may be TRBD1 (6 bases). V lost 5 bases to trimming and J lost 6 bases, with 13 bases between them. Germline V gene lookup returns CDR1 SGHTA and CDR2 FQGTGA. The length of the CDR3 is 14 residues. CDR3 bases: TGTGCCAGCAGCCCGACAGGAGGAGATGAAAAACTGTTTTTT. This codes for CASSPTGGDEKLFF.

The gene calls are TRBV27 and TRBJ2-1, with TRBD1 matching over 10 bases. The CDR3 extends over 16 amino acids. With 1 base clipped from V and 7 bases from J, the junction kept 7 bases outside the gene matches. Germline loops: CDR1 MNHEY, CDR2 SMNVEV (reference sequence). The CDR3 sequence is CASSLFGQGGPNEQFF. In DNA form, the CDR3 reads TGTGCCAGCAGTTTATTTGGACAGGGGGGACCGAATGAGCAGTTCTTC.

This clone was observed once. V usage is TRBV29-1 and J usage is TRBJ2-1; the D gene is possibly TRBD2 (6 bases). V was pared by 8 bases and J by 9 bases, with 20 bases between. Looked up from germline, CDR1 is SQVTM and CDR2 is ANQGSEA. The CDR3 loop spans 13 amino acids. CDR3 region: CSPRVGGSGEQFF. The CDR3 region has the DNA TGCAGCCCCAGAGTCGGGGGATCCGGTGAGCAGTTCTTC.

This clone is large by share. The CDR3 DNA is TGTGCCAGCAGCTCACCGATAGCGGACCAGATAACGCAGTATTTT. Translated: CASSSPIADQITQYF. The gene calls are TRBV5-4 and TRBJ2-3; maybe TRBD2 (6 bases). Germline assignment: CDR1 SGHNT and CDR2 YYREEE (reference sequence). The CDR3 contains 15 residues. The ends were cut back, 3 bases at V and 9 bases at J, with 20 bases in the middle.

A few counts support this clone. V and J are TRBV11-2 and TRBJ2-3, with TRBD2 identical over 10 bases. The trim removed 3 bases at V and 4 bases at J, leaving 4 bases unmatched. This CDR3 contains 15 residues. Germline V lookup: CDR1 SGHAT, CDR2 FQNNGV. The CDR3 sequence is CASSFGTSASDTQYF. CDR3 DNA: TGTGCCAGCAGCTTCGGGACTAGCGCTTCAGATACGCAGTATTTT.

The rearrangement joins TRBV5-4 to TRBJ2-7; a weak D match, TRBD1 (5 bases). In germline, CDR1 is SGHNT, CDR2 YYREEE (reference sequence). This CDR3 region has 12 residues. Trimming cost V 4 bases and J 3 bases, with 8 bases left between them. This chain's CDR3 is CASSGDSYEQYF. The CDR3 DNA follows: TGTGCCAGCAGCGGTGACAGCTACGAGCAGTACTTC.

This clone was seen more than once but under ten times. The chain links TRBV7-3 to TRBJ2-1, with 7 positions matching TRBD1. V lost 5 bases to trimming and J lost 1 base; unmatched junction nucleotides: 5. Looked up from germline, CDR1 is SGHTA and CDR2 is FQGTGA. The CDR3 contains 15 residues. Here the CDR3 reads CASSPRDSSYNEQFF. CDR3 DNA sequence: TGTGCCAGCAGCCCACGGGACAGTTCCTACAATGAGCAGTTCTTC.

The J gene is TRBJ2-7, the V gene TRBV6-1, with 10 positions matching TRBD1. Germline V lookup: CDR1 MNHNS, CDR2 SASEGT. V trimming: 4 bases; J trimming: 5 bases; junction bases outside the gene matches: 5. The CDR3 sequence is 14 residues long. DNA of the CDR3: TGTGCCAGCAGTGTCGGACAGGGGGTCCACGAGCAGTACTTC. Protein product: CASSVGQGVHEQYF.

The V gene is TRBV6-1, the J gene TRBJ2-7; TRBD2 matches at 10 bases. Germline V gene lookup returns CDR1 MNHNS and CDR2 SASEGT. V lost 0 bases, J lost 3 bases, and 5 bases stayed unmatched. The CDR3 has 16 amino acids. The CDR3 nucleotides are TGTGCCAGCAGTGAAGCGGGAGGACTAGCGGTCTACGAGCAGTACTTC. The encoded protein is CASSEAGGLAVYEQYF.

This rearrangement joins TRBV6-6 to TRBJ2-7; tentative D call: TRBD1 (6 bases). CDR3 length equals 15 residues. CDR1 MNHNY and CDR2 SVGAGI come from the germline V gene (reference sequence). Trimming took 2 bases from V and 5 from J, leaving 16 bases between them. CDR3 protein: CASSYPGHPRNEQYF. The CDR3 DNA is TGTGCCAGCAGTTACCCGGGACACCCCCGGAACGAGCAGTACTTC.

This sequence joins TRBV10-3 and TRBJ1-4, with a tentative D call TRBD1 (6 bases). CDR3 length: 13 residues. Trimming removed 11 bases at V and 8 bases at J, with 18 bases between. Germline-derived CDR1 and CDR2 are ENHRY and SYGVKD. The DNA of the CDR3 is TGTGCCTCCAGGGACAATCTCAACGAAAAACTGTTTTTT. It codes for CASRDNLNEKLFF.

This sequence joins TRBV2 and TRBJ2-7; D unresolved. V shed 6 bases and J shed 3 bases, with 6 bases lying between them. The CDR3 runs 11 residues. Germline lookup yields CDR1 SNHLY and CDR2 FYNNEI. DNA for the CDR3: TGTGCCAGCAGGGCATTCTACGAGCAGTACTTC. It codes for CASRAFYEQYF.

V is TRBV6-5 and J is TRBJ2-7; 7 bases fit TRBD1. The J segment lost 0 bases and the V segment lost 5 bases, leaving 4 bases of the junction unmatched. The CDR3 is 14 residues long. The germline CDR1 and CDR2 sequences are MNHEY and SVGAGI. This CDR3 reads CASSEGDSSYEQYF. CDR3 coding DNA: TGTGCCAGCAGTGAAGGGGACAGCTCCTACGAGCAGTACTTC.